One and the same sample provided the 21 T cell receptor beta chains below, sequenced in a study of cytomegalovirus exposure and HLA in healthy donors. PCR amplification relied on 60 Vbeta primers (plus 13 Jbeta primers). Measured with immunoSEQ multiplex PCR; TCRdb has only the in-frame clones, and not every one. This table has around 220,000 clones, more than 65% appearing once. Sequenced sample: PBMCs. The receptors come from a young woman in good health and CMV-seronegative.

The chain links TRBV4-2 to TRBJ1-1, with 9 positions matching TRBD1. The CDR3 sequence is 16 residues long. The trim removed 0 bases at V and 1 base at J, leaving 3 bases unmatched. Germline assignment: CDR1 LGHNA and CDR2 YNFKEQ. The CDR3 sequence is CASSQDDRGSNTEAFF. CDR3 nucleotides: TGTGCCAGCAGCCAAGACGACAGGGGGTCGAACACTGAAGCTTTCTTT.

The chain is built from TRBV6-5 and TRBJ2-1, with a weak D call TRBD2 (5 bases). CDR1 is MNHEY and CDR2 is SVGAGI in the germline V gene. V was pared by 6 bases and J by 9 bases, with 9 bases between. The CDR3 is 11 residues long. The CDR3 reads CASSHGVEQFF. In nucleotides, the CDR3 is TGTGCCAGCAGCCACGGGGTTGAGCAGTTCTTC.

The chain joins TRBV2 to TRBJ2-6; the match to TRBD2 covers 11 bases. With 4 bases clipped from V and 0 bases from J, the junction kept 2 bases outside the gene matches. Germline V CDR1 and CDR2: SNHLY, FYNNEI. The CDR3 length is 17 residues. Here the CDR3 reads CASSGLAGPSGANVLTF. The CDR3 DNA reads as TGTGCCAGCAGTGGACTAGCGGGGCCCTCTGGGGCCAACGTCCTGACTTTC.

J is TRBJ2-4 and V is TRBV19, with TRBD2 matching 9 bases. Germline lookup yields CDR1 LNHDA and CDR2 SQIVND (reference sequence). Germline trimming cut 6 bases from V and 3 bases from J; bases unmatched to any gene: 6. The CDR3 sequence is 15 residues long. In nucleotides, the CDR3 is TGTGCCAGTAGGGGGCGGGGGGGCCTCAAAAACATTCAGTACTTC. Its protein is CASRGRGGLKNIQYF.

V gene TRBV7-8 combines with J gene TRBJ2-7, with 7 bases fitting TRBD1. Germline CDR1 SGHVS, CDR2 FQNEAQ. V dropped 5 bases and J dropped 1; count of bases not matched to a gene: 8. The CDR3 sequence is 15 residues long. CDR3 sequence reads: CASSPRQGTSYEQYF. CDR3 sequence (DNA): TGTGCCAGCAGCCCCCGACAGGGCACTTCCTACGAGCAGTACTTC.

The V call is TRBV4-2, the J call TRBJ1-4; D remains ambiguous. Trimming removed 0 bases at V and 6 bases at J, with 11 bases between. CDR1 LGHNA and CDR2 YNFKEQ come from the germline V gene. This CDR3 has 15 residues. The CDR3 loop reads CASSQEDTSYEKLFF. Written as DNA, the CDR3 is TGTGCCAGCAGCCAAGAAGACACGAGTTATGAAAAACTGTTTTTT.

The CDR3 coding sequence is TGTGCCAGTAGTACACAGGGGAACTATGGCTACACCTTC. This codes for CASSTQGNYGYTF. This chain uses TRBV19 with TRBJ1-2; 7 nucleotides align to TRBD1. The CDR3 is 13 amino acids. The V and J ends lost 4 bases and 2 bases, in that order; junction bases with no gene match: 1. The germline V gene encodes CDR1 LNHDA and CDR2 SQIVND (reference sequence).

This clone occurred a few times. The chain joins TRBV2 to TRBJ1-1; 8 bases are a match to TRBD1. V was pared by 6 bases and J by 0 bases, with 3 bases of the junction left unmatched. The CDR3 runs 14 residues. Germline-derived CDR1 and CDR2 are SNHLY and FYNNEI. CDR3 DNA sequence: TGTGCCAGCAGACGGGACAGGTTGAACACTGAAGCTTTCTTT. It yields the protein CASRRDRLNTEAFF. Complete variable domain (other parts from reference TRBV2 and TRBJ1-1): EPEVTQTPSHQVTQMGQEVILRCVPISNHLYFYWYRQILGQKVEFLVSFYNNEISEKSEIFDDQFSVERPDGSNFTLKIRSTKLEDSAMYFCASRRDRLNTEAFFGQGTRLTVV.

This clone was picked up one time. This sequence joins TRBV29-1 and TRBJ1-1; TRBD1 aligns across 9 bases. V lost 5 bases to trimming and J lost 1 base; unmatched junction nucleotides: 8. This CDR3 has 15 amino acids. Germline loops: CDR1 SQVTM, CDR2 ANQGSEA. CDR3 loop: CSVKLQGAGNTEAFF. The CDR3, as DNA: TGCAGCGTTAAGTTACAGGGGGCAGGGAACACTGAAGCTTTCTTT. Full variable domain (outside the CDR3, taken from reference TRBV29-1 and TRBJ1-1): SAVISQKPSRDICQRGTSLTIQCQVDSQVTMMFWYRQQPGQSLTLIATANQGSEATYESGFVIDKFPISRPNLTFSTLTVSNMSPEDSSIYLCSVKLQGAGNTEAFFGQGTRLTVV.

The chain recombines TRBV29-1 with TRBJ1-1, with 7 bases identical to TRBD1. Unmatched junction bases numbered 7, after V lost 6 bases and J lost 3 bases. Per germline, CDR1 SQVTM and CDR2 ANQGSEA. There are 13 residues in the CDR3. The CDR3 is CSVWDSKDTEAFF. The DNA of the CDR3 is TGCAGCGTGTGGGACAGTAAAGACACTGAAGCTTTCTTT.

The chain couples TRBV18 to TRBJ2-5; TRBD1 is a possible D gene (6 bases). Trimming took 3 bases from V and 4 from J, leaving 18 bases between them. Germline V lookup: CDR1 KGHSH, CDR2 LQKENI. The CDR3 runs to 16 residues. CDR3 nucleotide sequence: TGTGCCAGCTCACCCCTAGTCCCCCAACAGGGAGAGACCCAGTACTTC. Its translation is CASSPLVPQQGETQYF.

The chain combines TRBV6-6 with TRBJ1-2; D unclear. The V end was cut by 0 bases, the J end by 1 base, with 9 bases between. The germline V gene encodes CDR1 MNHNY and CDR2 SVGAGI (reference sequence). The CDR3 length is 15 residues. The CDR3 sequence is CASSYSDTVNYGYTF. For the CDR3, the DNA is TGTGCCAGCAGTTACTCCGATACAGTTAACTATGGCTACACCTTC.

A few counts support this clone. Germline is not matched at one junction end, which may reflect a read error. V is TRBV30 and J is TRBJ1-5; D remains ambiguous. Germline V gene lookup returns CDR1 GTSNPN and CDR2 SVGIG (reference sequence). The CDR3 is made up of 14 amino acids. CDR3 sequence: CAWSVGRADTPQNF. CDR3 in DNA: TGTGCCTGGAGTGTAGGGCGGGCGGATACGCCCCAGAATTTT.

This clone was counted a single time. The germline gene is not matched at one end of the junction; a read error may be the cause. The chain combines TRBV7-7 with TRBJ2-2, with D tentatively TRBD2 (7 bases). Germline-derived CDR1 and CDR2 are SSHAT and FNYEAQ (reference sequence). The CDR3 is 16 residues long. CDR3: CASSFGGGANTGELFF. Written as DNA, the CDR3 is TGTGCTAGCAGCTTTGGCGGGGGCGCGAACACCGGGGAGCTGTTTTTT.

A word on this clone: A read error may produce the germline difference seen at one junction end. V usage is TRBV7-9 and J usage is TRBJ2-7, with 8 nucleotides matching TRBD1. This CDR3 has 15 residues. Germline CDR1 is SEHNR and CDR2 is FQNEAQ (reference sequence). CDR3 in DNA: TGTTCCAGCAGCTTAACAGGACAGGGATCCTACGAGCAGTACTTC. Its protein is CSSSLTGQGSYEQYF.

The chain carries TRBV2 and TRBJ2-5; no clear D. Trimming pared 7 bases from V and 5 bases from J, leaving 14 bases between. The CDR3 runs to 13 residues. Germline-derived CDR1 and CDR2 are SNHLY and FYNNEI. The CDR3 DNA sequence: TGTGCCAGCAACCTCGACATCCGGGAGACCCAGTACTTC. Protein: CASNLDIRETQYF.

This sequence joins TRBV21-1 and TRBJ1-3; the D call TRBD1 from the table was never checked on the DNA. TRBV21-1 is an annotated pseudogene. The CDR3 length is 15 residues. CDR3 bases: TGTGCCAGCAGCAACAGGGTCACAGCTGGAAACACCATATATTTT. Protein: CASSNRVTAGNTIYF.

The CDR3 coding sequence is TGTGCCAGCAGTCCGCATCGTCGAGGTCGGAATGAAAAACTGTTTTTT. As protein: CASSPHRRGRNEKLFF. V is TRBV7-9 and J is TRBJ1-4; no definite D call. This CDR3 region has 16 residues. V lost 6 bases to trimming and J lost 5 bases, with 19 bases between them. Germline loops: CDR1 SEHNR, CDR2 FQNEAQ (reference sequence).

The chain uses TRBV11-2 and TRBJ1-1; no reliable D call. CDR1 is SGHAT and CDR2 is FQNNGV in the germline V gene. The ends were cut back, 4 bases at V and 1 base at J, with 13 bases in the middle. CDR3 length: 15 amino acids. CDR3 residues: CASSSISLGNTEAFF. In DNA, the CDR3 is TGTGCCAGCAGCTCTATCTCGCTCGGGAACACTGAAGCTTTCTTT.

This clone is a singleton in its sample. The chain couples TRBV6-6 to TRBJ2-7; a weak D match, TRBD1 (5 bases). The CDR3 spans 13 residues. Germline V gene data show CDR1 as MNHNY and CDR2 as SVGAGI (reference sequence). Trimming cost V 4 bases and J 0 bases, with 7 bases left between them. CDR3: CASSLRGSYEQYF. The CDR3 bases are TGTGCCAGCAGTTTAAGGGGCTCCTACGAGCAGTACTTC.

The chain employs TRBV30 and TRBJ1-3; possibly TRBD1 for D (6 bases). The CDR3 sequence is 14 residues long. The V end was cut by 2 bases, the J end by 4 bases, with 12 bases between. Germline assignment: CDR1 GTSNPN and CDR2 SVGIG (reference sequence). The chain's CDR3 is CAWSHRVQGNTIYF. The CDR3 DNA reads TGTGCCTGGAGTCACAGGGTTCAAGGAAACACCATATATTTT.